The TCR beta chain described here comes from a study of blood T cell repertoires in COVID-19. About the research overall: Samples representing acute and convalescent COVID-19 were sourced from the United States, Italy and Spain. In each case, the material was cDNA or gDNA derived from T cells, B-cell-depleted T cells, or PBMCs.

In the source study's methods: Amplification of reference gene primers provided the estimated nucleated cell counts. Repertoires were generated with immunoSEQ multiplex PCR, while TCRdb's copy carries only in-frame clones and drops some. D and trimming were read from the DNA, whereas the V and J calls and clone size are those reported in that table. The repertoire includes around 70,000 clones, 75% to 85% of them detected once, and roughly a sixth sits in the top ten. The TCR sequence derives from a human donor in a cohort sampled during active COVID-19. The sample was peripheral blood.

This chain's CDR3 is CASSSPNQPQHF. In nucleotides, the CDR3 is TGTGCCAGCAGTTCCCCGAATCAGCCCCAGCATTTT. The chain employs TRBV6-2 or TRBV6-3 and TRBJ1-5; D ambiguous. Germline V gives CDR1 MNHEY, CDR2 SVGEGT. The germline V and J ends were trimmed by 4 bases and 4 bases, with 5 bases remaining between them. The CDR3 is 12 residues long.